One TCR beta chain is described in this entry. The data originate from a study of blood T cells in healthy people across ages. Study-wide context: Roughly one uniquely barcoded beta molecule per two T cells was captured.

Sample-barcoded 5' priming and a J-beta primer mix drove a second PCR of about 6 to 12 cycles. Each cDNA molecule was tagged by a template-switch adaptor with 12 random nucleotides. From the 5' RACE reads, TCRdb called clonotypes with MiXCR, one entry per CDR3 protein. The sample records 800,000 or so distinct CDR3 sequences, 35% to 50% being singletons. Germline values: CDR1 SGHRS, CDR2 YFSETQ. The V segment lost 4 bases and the J segment 5 bases; nucleotides outside the gene matches: 13. This CDR3 has 16 amino acids. This TCR came from a man aged 80 or over in good health. Material for sequencing was blood. The chain joins TRBV5-1 to TRBJ2-5; TRBD2 aligns across 8 bases. The CDR3 nucleotides read TGCGCCAGCAGCCCGCAAGCGGGCGGGAGGCATGAGACCCAGTACTTC. This gives the protein CASSPQAGGRHETQYF.